This is a list of T cell receptor beta chains from one sample in a study of Ad26.COV2.S vaccination and SARS-CoV-2 variants. The assay was immunoSEQ multiplex PCR, and TCRdb's table has in-frame clones only and misses some. The table has some 370,000 clones, about four fifths seen once. This specimen consisted of peripheral blood, obtained in a trial of Ad26.COV2.S vaccine versus placebo. The source is a person aged 18 to 59 who received the Ad26.COV2.S COVID-19 vaccine or a placebo. The CDR3 runs from the conserved cysteine through the conserved F or W. D genes are given only for firm matches. For some rows the clone size is stated as once, few or many, or as a class when expanded; others skip it.

j_call: TRBJ2-1
v_call: TRBV20-1
clone_size: NA
d_call: NA
cdr3_aa: CSASPAWEQFF
cdr3_nt: TGCAGTGCTAGCCCCGCGTGGGAGCAGTTCTTC

j_call: TRBJ1-5
v_call: TRBV7-2
clone_size: NA
d_call: NA
cdr3_aa: CASSSPVGPQHF
cdr3_nt: TGTGCCAGCAGCTCCCCCGTGGGGCCCCAGCATTTT

j_call: TRBJ2-5
v_call: TRBV6-2/TRBV6-3
clone_size: NA
d_call: NA
cdr3_aa: CASSLCVGGTRETQYF
cdr3_nt: TGTGCCAGCAGTCTTTGTGTGGGTGGCACGCGGGAGACCCAGTACTTC

j_call: TRBJ1-5
v_call: TRBV7-8
clone_size: NA
d_call: NA
cdr3_aa: CASSLERVGLRGNQPQHF
cdr3_nt: TGTGCCAGCAGCTTAGAGAGGGTAGGGTTAAGGGGCAATCAGCCCCAGCATTTT

j_call: TRBJ1-5
v_call: TRBV6-2/TRBV6-3
clone_size: once
d_call: NA
cdr3_aa: CASSPLRARTSNQPQHF
cdr3_nt: TGTGCCAGCAGCCCCCTCAGGGCACGGACGAGCAATCAGCCCCAGCATTTT

j_call: TRBJ2-7
v_call: TRBV5-1
clone_size: NA
d_call: NA
cdr3_aa: CASSLGDEQYF
cdr3_nt: TGCGCCAGCAGCTTGGGGGACGAGCAGTACTTC

j_call: TRBJ2-1
v_call: TRBV7-3
clone_size: NA
d_call: NA
cdr3_aa: CASSPGQTSYNEQFF
cdr3_nt: TGTGCCAGCAGCCCCGGACAGACCTCCTACAATGAGCAGTTCTTC

j_call: TRBJ1-1
v_call: TRBV9
clone_size: NA
d_call: TRBD1
cdr3_aa: CASSELQGVNTEAFF
cdr3_nt: TGTGCCAGCAGCGAACTACAGGGGGTGAACACTGAAGCTTTCTTT

j_call: TRBJ2-7
v_call: TRBV29-1
clone_size: NA
d_call: TRBD1
cdr3_aa: CSVDGDRVNEQYF
cdr3_nt: TGCAGCGTTGATGGGGACAGGGTTAACGAGCAGTACTTC

j_call: TRBJ2-3
v_call: TRBV5-1
clone_size: NA
d_call: TRBD2
cdr3_aa: CASSWGLAATTDTQYF
cdr3_nt: TGCGCCAGCAGCTGGGGACTAGCGGCGACCACAGATACGCAGTATTTT